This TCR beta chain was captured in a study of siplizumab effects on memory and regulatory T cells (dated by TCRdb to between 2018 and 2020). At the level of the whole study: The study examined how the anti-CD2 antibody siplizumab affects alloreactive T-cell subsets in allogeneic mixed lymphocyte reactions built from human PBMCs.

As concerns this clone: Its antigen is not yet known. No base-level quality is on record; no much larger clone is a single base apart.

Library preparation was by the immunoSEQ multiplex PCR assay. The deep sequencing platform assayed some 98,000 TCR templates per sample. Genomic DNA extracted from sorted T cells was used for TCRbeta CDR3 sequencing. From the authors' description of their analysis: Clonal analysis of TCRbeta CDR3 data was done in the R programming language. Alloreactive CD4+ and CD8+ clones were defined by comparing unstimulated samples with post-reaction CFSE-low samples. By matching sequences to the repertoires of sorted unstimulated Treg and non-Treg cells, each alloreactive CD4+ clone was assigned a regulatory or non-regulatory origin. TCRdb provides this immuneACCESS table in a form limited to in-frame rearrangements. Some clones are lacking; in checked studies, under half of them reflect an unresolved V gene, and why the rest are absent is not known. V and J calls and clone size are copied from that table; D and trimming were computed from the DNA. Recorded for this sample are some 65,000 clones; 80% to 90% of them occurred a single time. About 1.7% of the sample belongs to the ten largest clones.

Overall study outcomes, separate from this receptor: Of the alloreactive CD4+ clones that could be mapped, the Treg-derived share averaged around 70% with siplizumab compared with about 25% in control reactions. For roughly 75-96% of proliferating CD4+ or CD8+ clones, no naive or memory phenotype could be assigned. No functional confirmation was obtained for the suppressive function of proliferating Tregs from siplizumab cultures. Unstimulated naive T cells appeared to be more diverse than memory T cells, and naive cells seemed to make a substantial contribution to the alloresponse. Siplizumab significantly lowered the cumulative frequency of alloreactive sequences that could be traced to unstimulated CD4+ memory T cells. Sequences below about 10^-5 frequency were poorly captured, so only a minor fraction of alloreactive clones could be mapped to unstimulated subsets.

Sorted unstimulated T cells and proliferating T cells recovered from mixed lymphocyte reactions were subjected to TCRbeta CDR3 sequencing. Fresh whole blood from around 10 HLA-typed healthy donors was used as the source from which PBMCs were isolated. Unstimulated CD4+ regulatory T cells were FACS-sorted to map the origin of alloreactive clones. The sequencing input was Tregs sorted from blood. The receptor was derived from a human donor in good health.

The DNA sequence is TGTGCCAGCTCACCGGGACTAGTCAGCGAGCAGTACTTC. This is translated as CASSPGLVSEQYF. The chain employs TRBV18 and TRBJ2-7; 8 central nucleotides agree with TRBD2. The CDR3, from cysteine to phenylalanine, totals 13 residues. Left in the record is the CDR3 DNA by itself, 39 bases read in frame from the first base. CDR1 and CDR2, per the germline V gene, are KGHSH and LQKENI. V trim: 3 bases; J trim: 6 bases; unmatched bases: 4. Where the CDR3 stops, the reference TRBV18 and TRBJ2-7 genes take over; the full variable domain is NAGVMQNPRHLVRRRGQEARLRCSPMKGHSHVYWYRQLPEEGLKFMVYLQKENIIDESGMPKERFSAEFPKEGPSILRIQQVVRGDSAAYFCASSPGLVSEQYFGPGTRLTVT.